This is a list of T cell receptor beta chains from one sample in a study of T cell repertoires in cytomegalovirus infection. TCRdb recomputed calls from the reads with MiXCR, one row per CDR3 protein. The data hold approximately 730,000 distinct CDR3 sequences, with 30% to 40% observed a single time. The antigens these receptors bind are not known. This sample comprised cultured PBMCs, obtained from culture after CMV antigen stimulation. The source is a human donor in good health (CMV status not recorded). Some clones in this sample may be carry-over from other donors' samples. The CDR3 runs from the conserved cysteine through the conserved F or W. Each record gives: J gene, V gene, clone size, D gene, CDR3 protein, CDR3 DNA. A D gene is named only where the DNA matches it firmly. Clone sizes are given selectively: once, few, many, or a class where the clone is expanded.

>TRBJ1-2|TRBV20-1|NA|NA
CSARVPGIDYGYTF
TGCAGTGCTAGAGTTCCGGGGATCGACTATGGCTACACCTTC
>TRBJ2-3|TRBV6-1|few|TRBD1
CASRGQGADTQYF
TGTGCCAGCAGGGGACAGGGTGCAGATACGCAGTATTTT
>TRBJ2-5|TRBV12-3/TRBV12-4|few|NA
CASSPSTGRETQYF
TGTGCCAGCAGCCCATCCACCGGCCGGGAGACCCAGTACTTC
>TRBJ2-5|TRBV6-5|NA|NA
CASSPNGPLSPQETQYF
TGTGCCAGCAGTCCAAACGGACCCCTCTCCCCCCAAGAGACCCAGTACTTC
>TRBJ1-5|TRBV6-2/TRBV6-3|NA|NA
CASSPRGGGSQPQHF
TGTGCCAGCAGCCCCCGGGGGGGGGGCTCTCAGCCCCAGCATTTT
>TRBJ1-1|TRBV7-6|NA|NA
CASSPRTGGYTVAFF
TGTGCCAGCAGCCCACGGACGGGCGGGTACACTGTAGCTTTCTTT
>TRBJ2-5|TRBV6-1|many|TRBD1
CASRDPGQASGETQYF
TGTGCCAGCAGGGATCCGGGACAGGCCTCAGGAGAGACCCAGTACTTC
>TRBJ2-7|TRBV6-1|few|NA
CATQRSPGTLFYEQYF
TGTGCCACCCAGCGCAGCCCCGGGACCCTCTTCTACGAGCAGTACTTC
>TRBJ1-1|TRBV15|NA|NA
CATSRGTVNTEAFF
TGTGCCACCAGCAGAGGGACGGTGAACACTGAAGCTTTCTTT
>TRBJ2-7|TRBV7-2|few|NA
CASSPYVGGGYEQYF
TGTGCCAGCAGCCCCTACGTGGGGGGCGGGTACGAGCAGTACTTC